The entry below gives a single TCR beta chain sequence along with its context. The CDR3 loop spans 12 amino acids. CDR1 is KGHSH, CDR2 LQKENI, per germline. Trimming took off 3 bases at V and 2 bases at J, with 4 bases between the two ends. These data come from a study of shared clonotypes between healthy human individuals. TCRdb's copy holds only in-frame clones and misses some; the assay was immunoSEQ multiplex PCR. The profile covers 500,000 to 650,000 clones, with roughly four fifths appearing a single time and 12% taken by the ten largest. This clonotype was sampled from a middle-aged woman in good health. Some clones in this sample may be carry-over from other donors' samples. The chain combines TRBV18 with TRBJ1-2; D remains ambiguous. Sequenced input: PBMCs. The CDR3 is CASSPPNYGYTF. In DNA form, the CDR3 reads TGTGCCAGCTCACCCCCGAACTATGGCTACACCTTC. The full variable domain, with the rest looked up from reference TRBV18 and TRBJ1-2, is NAGVMQNPRHLVRRRGQEARLRCSPMKGHSHVYWYRQLPEEGLKFMVYLQKENIIDESGMPKERFSAEFPKEGPSILRIQQVVRGDSAAYFCASSPPNYGYTFGSGTRLTVV.